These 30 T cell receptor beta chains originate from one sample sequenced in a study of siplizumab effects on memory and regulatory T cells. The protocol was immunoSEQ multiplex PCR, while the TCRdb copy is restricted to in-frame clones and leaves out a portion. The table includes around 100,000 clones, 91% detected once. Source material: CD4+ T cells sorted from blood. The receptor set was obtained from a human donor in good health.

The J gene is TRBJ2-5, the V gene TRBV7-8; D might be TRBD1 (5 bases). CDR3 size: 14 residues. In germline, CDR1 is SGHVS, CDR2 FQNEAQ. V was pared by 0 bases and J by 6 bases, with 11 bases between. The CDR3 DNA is TGTGCCAGCAGCTTAGCCGGCAGGGATCAGACCCAGTACTTC. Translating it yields CASSLAGRDQTQYF.

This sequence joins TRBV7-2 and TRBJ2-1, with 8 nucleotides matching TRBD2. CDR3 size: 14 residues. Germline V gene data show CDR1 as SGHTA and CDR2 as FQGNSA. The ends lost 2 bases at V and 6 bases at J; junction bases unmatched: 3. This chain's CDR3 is CASSLRRGGNEQFF. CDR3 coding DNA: TGTGCCAGCAGCTTACGTCGGGGGGGCAATGAGCAGTTCTTC.

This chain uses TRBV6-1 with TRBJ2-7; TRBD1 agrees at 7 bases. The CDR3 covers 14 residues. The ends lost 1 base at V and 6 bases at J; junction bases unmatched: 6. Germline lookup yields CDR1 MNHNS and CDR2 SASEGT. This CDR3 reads CASSEGGGWSEQYF. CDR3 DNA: TGTGCCAGCAGTGAAGGAGGGGGCTGGTCCGAGCAGTACTTC.

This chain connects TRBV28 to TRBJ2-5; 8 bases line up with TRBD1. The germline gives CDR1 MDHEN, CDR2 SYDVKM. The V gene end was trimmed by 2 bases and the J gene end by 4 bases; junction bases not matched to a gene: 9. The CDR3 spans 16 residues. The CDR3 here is CASSLRQGRVTETQYF. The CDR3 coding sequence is TGTGCCAGCAGTTTACGACAGGGGCGGGTTACAGAGACCCAGTACTTC.

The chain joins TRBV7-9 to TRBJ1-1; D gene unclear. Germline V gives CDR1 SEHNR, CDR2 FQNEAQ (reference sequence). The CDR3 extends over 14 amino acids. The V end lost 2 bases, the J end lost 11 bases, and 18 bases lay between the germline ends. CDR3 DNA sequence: TGTGCCAGCAGCTTAACTCTGGACCCTGGTATGGCTTTCTTT. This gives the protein CASSLTLDPGMAFF.

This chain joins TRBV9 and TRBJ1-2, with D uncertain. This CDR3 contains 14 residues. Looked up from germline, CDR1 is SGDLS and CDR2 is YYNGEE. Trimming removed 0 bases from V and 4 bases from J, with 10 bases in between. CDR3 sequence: CASSVDTSRYGYTF. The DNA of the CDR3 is TGTGCCAGCAGCGTAGATACCAGCCGCTATGGCTACACCTTC. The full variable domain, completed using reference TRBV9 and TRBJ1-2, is DSGVTQTPKHLITATGQRVTLRCSPRSGDLSVYWYQQSLDQGLQFLIQYYNGEERAKGNILERFSAQQFPDLHSELNLSSLELGDSALYFCASSVDTSRYGYTFGSGTRLTVV.

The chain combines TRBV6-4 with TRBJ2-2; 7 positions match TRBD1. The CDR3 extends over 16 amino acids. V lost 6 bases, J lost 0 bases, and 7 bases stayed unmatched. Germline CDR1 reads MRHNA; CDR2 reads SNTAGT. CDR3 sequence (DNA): TGTGCCAGCAGCCTCCACGGGACAGCGAACACCGGGGAGCTGTTTTTT. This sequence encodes CASSLHGTANTGELFF.

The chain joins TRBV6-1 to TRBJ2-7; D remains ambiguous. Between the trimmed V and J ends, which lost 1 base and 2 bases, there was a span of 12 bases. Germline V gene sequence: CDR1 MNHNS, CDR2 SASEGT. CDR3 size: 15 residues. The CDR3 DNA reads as TGTGCCAGCAGTGAAGTCGCTCCGGTAGCCTACGAGCAGTACTTC. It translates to CASSEVAPVAYEQYF.

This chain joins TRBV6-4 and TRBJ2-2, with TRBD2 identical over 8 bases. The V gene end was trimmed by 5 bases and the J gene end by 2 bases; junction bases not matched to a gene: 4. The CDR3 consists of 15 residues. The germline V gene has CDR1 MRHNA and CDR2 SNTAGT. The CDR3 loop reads CASSRTSQNTGELFF. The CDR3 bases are TGTGCCAGCAGTAGGACTAGCCAAAACACCGGGGAGCTGTTTTTT.

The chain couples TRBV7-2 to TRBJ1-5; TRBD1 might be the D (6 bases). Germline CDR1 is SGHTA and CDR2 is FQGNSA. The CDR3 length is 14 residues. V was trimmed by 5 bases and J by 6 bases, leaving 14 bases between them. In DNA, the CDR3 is TGTGCCAGCAGCCCTTACAGGGTCTTTCAGCCCCAGCATTTT. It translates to CASSPYRVFQPQHF.

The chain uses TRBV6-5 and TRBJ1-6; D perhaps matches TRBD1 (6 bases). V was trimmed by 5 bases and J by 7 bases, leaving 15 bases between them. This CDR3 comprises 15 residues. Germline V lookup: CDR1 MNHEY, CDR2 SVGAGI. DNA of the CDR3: TGTGCCAGCAGTCGAAGACAGGTAGACAATTCACCCCTCCACTTT. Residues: CASSRRQVDNSPLHF.

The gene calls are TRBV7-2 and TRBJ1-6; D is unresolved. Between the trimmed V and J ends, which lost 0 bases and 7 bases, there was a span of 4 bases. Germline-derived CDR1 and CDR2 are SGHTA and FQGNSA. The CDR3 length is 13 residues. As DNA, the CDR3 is TGTGCCAGCAGCTTAGCCCACAATTCACCCCTCCACTTT. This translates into CASSLAHNSPLHF. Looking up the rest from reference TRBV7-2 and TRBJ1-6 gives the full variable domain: GAGVSQSPSNKVTEKGKDVELRCDPISGHTALYWYRQSLGQGLEFLIYFQGNSAPDKSGLPSDRFSAERTGGSVSTLTIQRTQQEDSAVYLCASSLAHNSPLHFGNGTRLTVT.

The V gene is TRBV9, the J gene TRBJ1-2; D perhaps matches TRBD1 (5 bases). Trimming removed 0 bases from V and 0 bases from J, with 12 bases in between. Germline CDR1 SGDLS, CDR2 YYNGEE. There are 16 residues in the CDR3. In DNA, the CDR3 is TGTGCCAGCAGCGTAGAATCAGGGAAAGCTAACTATGGCTACACCTTC. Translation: CASSVESGKANYGYTF.

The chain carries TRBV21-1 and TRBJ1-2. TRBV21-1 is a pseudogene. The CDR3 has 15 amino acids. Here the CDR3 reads CASSVAPRGDYGYTF. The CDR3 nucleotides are TGTGCCAGCAGCGTAGCCCCCCGGGGGGACTATGGCTACACCTTC.

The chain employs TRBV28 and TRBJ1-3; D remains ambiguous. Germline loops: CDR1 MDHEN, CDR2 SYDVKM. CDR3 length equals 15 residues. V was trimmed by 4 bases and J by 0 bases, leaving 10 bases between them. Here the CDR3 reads CASSSTVNSGNTIYF. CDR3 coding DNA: TGTGCCAGCAGTTCCACAGTGAACTCTGGAAACACCATATATTTT.

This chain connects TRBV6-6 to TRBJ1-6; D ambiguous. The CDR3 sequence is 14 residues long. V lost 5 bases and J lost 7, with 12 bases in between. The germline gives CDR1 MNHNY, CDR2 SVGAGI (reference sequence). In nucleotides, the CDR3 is TGTGCCAGCAGTAGGGTACCTGAGAATTCACCCCTCCACTTT. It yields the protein CASSRVPENSPLHF.

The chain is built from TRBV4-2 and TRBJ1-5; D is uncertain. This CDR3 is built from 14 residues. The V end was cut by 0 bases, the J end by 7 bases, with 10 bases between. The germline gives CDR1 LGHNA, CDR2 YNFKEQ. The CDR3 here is CASSQDQAGQPQHF. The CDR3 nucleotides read TGTGCCAGCAGCCAAGACCAGGCGGGGCAGCCCCAGCATTTT.

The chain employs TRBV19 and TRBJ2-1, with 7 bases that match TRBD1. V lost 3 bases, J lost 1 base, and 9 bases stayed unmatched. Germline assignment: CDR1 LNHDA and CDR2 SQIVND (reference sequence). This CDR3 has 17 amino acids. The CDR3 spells CASSIRRGPGSYNEQFF. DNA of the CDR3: TGTGCCAGTAGTATTCGAAGGGGGCCCGGGTCCTACAATGAGCAGTTCTTC.

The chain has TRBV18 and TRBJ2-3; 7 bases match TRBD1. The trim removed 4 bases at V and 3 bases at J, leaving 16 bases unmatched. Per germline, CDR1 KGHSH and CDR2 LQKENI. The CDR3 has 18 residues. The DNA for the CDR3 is TGTGCCAGCTCACGACAAACCTACAGACAGGGTCAGACAGATACGCAGTATTTT. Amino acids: CASSRQTYRQGQTDTQYF.

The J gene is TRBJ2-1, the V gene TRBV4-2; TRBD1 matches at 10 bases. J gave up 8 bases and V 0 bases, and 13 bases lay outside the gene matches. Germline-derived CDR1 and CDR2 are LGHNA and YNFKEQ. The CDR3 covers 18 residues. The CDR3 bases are TGTGCCAGCAGCCAAGATAGTTCCGGGACAGGGGATAGGGATGAGCAGTTCTTC. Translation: CASSQDSSGTGDRDEQFF.

The DNA for the CDR3 is TGTGCCAGCAGTTCCATATTCGGGGAATCCTACGAGCAGTACTTC. It translates to CASSSIFGESYEQYF. This sequence joins TRBV6-5 and TRBJ2-7; D perhaps matches TRBD2 (5 bases). CDR1 MNHEY and CDR2 SVGAGI come from the germline V gene. There are 15 residues in the CDR3. V lost 4 bases, J lost 1 base, and 14 bases lay in between.

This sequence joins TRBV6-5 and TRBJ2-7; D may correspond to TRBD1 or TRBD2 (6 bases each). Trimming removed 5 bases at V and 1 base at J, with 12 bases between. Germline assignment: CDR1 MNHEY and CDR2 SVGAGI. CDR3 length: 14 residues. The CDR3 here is CASSEGGSSYEQYF. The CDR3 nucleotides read TGTGCCAGCAGTGAGGGGGGATCGTCCTACGAGCAGTACTTC.

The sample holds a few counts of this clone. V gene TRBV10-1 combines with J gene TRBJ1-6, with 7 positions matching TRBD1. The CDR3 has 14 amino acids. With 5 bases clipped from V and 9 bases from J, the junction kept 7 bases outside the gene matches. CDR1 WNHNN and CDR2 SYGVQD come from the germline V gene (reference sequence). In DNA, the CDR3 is TGCGCCAGCAGTAGCAACAGGGGTGGTTCACCCCTCCACTTT. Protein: CASSSNRGGSPLHF.

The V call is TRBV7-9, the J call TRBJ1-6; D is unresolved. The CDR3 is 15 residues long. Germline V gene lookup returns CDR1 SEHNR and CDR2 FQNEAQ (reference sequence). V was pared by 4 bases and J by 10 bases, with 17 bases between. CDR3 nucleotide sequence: TGTGCCAGCAGCTCCTCGCCCGGGGAAATATCACCCCTCCACTTT. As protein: CASSSSPGEISPLHF.

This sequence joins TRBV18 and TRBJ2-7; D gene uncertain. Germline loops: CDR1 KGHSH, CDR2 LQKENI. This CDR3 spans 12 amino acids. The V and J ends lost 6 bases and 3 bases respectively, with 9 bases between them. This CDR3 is CASSPRNYEQYF. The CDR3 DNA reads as TGTGCCAGCTCGCCGAGGAACTACGAGCAGTACTTC.

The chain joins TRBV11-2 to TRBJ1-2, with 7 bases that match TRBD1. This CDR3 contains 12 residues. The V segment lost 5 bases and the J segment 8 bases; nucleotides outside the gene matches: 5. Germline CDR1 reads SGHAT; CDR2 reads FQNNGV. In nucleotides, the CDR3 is TGTGCCAGCAGCGCACAGGGGTACGGCTACACCTTC. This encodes CASSAQGYGYTF.

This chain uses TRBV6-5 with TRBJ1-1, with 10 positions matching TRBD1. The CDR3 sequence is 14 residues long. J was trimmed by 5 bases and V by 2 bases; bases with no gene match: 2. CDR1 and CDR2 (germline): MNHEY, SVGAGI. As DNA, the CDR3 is TGTGCCAGCAGTTACGACAGGGGGCGTACTGAAGCTTTCTTT. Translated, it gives CASSYDRGRTEAFF.

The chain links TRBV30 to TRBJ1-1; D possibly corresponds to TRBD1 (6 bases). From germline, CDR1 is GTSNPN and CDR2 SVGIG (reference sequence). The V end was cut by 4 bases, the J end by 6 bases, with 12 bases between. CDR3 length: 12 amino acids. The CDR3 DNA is TGTGCCTGGAACCAGGGGATCCCTGAAGCTTTCTTT. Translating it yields CAWNQGIPEAFF.

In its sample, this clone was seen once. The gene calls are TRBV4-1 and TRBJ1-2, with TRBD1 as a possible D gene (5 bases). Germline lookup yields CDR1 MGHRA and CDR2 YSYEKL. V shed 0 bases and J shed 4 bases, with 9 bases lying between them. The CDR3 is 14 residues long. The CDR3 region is CASSQDPGFYGYTF. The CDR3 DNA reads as TGCGCCAGCAGCCAAGACCCAGGGTTCTATGGCTACACCTTC.

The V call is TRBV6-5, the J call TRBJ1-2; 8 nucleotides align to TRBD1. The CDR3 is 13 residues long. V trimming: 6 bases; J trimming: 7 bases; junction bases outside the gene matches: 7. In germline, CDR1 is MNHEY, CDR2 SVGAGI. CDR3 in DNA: TGTGCCAGCAGCCGGACAGGGAAGGCTGGCTACACCTTC. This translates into CASSRTGKAGYTF.